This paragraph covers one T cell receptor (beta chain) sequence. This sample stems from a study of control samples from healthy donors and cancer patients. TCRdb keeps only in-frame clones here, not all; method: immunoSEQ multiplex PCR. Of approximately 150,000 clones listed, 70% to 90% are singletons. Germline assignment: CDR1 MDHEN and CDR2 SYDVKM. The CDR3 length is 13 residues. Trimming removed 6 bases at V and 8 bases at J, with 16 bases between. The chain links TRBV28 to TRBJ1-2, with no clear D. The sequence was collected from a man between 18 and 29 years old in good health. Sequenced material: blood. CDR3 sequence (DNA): TGTGCCAGCAGACCGGCTACCTTCAACGGCTACACCTTC. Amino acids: CASRPATFNGYTF.